This T cell receptor beta chain appears in the sequencing data of a study of CD8+ T cells in alopecia areata. Study results and limitations: Scalp samples also yield sequences of resident alphabeta T cells from normal skin. Affected lesional scalp, above all in alopecia totalis/universalis, was more clonal than normal scalp.

Per germline, CDR1 LGHNA and CDR2 YSLEER. This CDR3 comprises 13 residues. Trimming pared 5 bases from V and 4 bases from J, leaving 12 bases between. As concerns this clone: The antigen is unknown.

Peripheral blood and lesional scalp punch biopsies came from alopecia areata patients. Extracted RNA was reverse transcribed, and the resulting cDNA served as sequencing template. Produced via immunoSEQ multiplex PCR; TCRdb's table is partial and in-frame only. The repertoire holds around 140,000 clones, with roughly three fifths as singletons. This sequence joins TRBV4-3 and TRBJ2-7; D is perhaps TRBD1 or TRBD2 (6 bases each). The sample consisted of CD4+ T cells sorted from blood, taken at week 0. The origin of this receptor is a human donor with alopecia areata. In DNA form, the CDR3 reads TGCGCCAGCAGCTCACAGGGAGGATACGAGCAGTACTTC. This sequence encodes CASSSQGGYEQYF.